The 27 T cell receptor beta chains below were found in one sample sequenced in a study of cytomegalovirus exposure and HLA in healthy donors. PCR was performed using 60 Vbeta and 13 Jbeta primers. Here immunoSEQ multiplex PCR was the method, and the copy in TCRdb shows in-frame clones only, minus some. In the table there are about 200,000 clones, 80% to 90% of which are singletons. Sequencing was carried out using PBMCs. The origin of the receptors is a woman between 25 and 40 years old in good health and CMV-seronegative.

The V gene is TRBV14, the J gene TRBJ2-2, with no clear D. The CDR3 covers 13 residues. The germline V gene has CDR1 SGHDN and CDR2 FVKESK. The V end was cut by 3 bases, the J end by 7 bases, with 9 bases between. This CDR3 reads CASSQVVGGELFF. CDR3 DNA sequence: TGTGCCAGCAGCCAGGTGGTCGGCGGGGAGCTGTTTTTT.

The chain carries TRBV4-1 and TRBJ2-7, with D perhaps matching TRBD2 (7 bases). The CDR3 is 14 amino acids. Trimming took 3 bases from V and 2 from J, leaving 11 bases between them. Germline assignment: CDR1 MGHRA and CDR2 YSYEKL. The CDR3 DNA reads TGCGCCAGCAGCCATGCGGGGGCCGCCTACGAGCAGTACTTC. Translated, it gives CASSHAGAAYEQYF.

This clone was seen a handful of times. The chain joins TRBV5-4 to TRBJ1-1, with unresolved D. The germline CDR1 and CDR2 sequences are SGHNT and YYREEE (reference sequence). The length of the CDR3 is 13 residues. V was trimmed by 9 bases and J by 1 base, leaving 13 bases between them. CDR3 coding DNA: TGTGCCACCCGCCCCTCTAGGAACACTGAAGCTTTCTTT. This translates into CATRPSRNTEAFF.

This clone showed up just once. This chain links TRBV10-3 with TRBJ1-2; TRBD1 might be the D (5 bases). The CDR3 contains 12 residues. V was clipped by 6 bases and J by 6 bases, with 11 bases between them. The germline gives CDR1 ENHRY, CDR2 SYGVKD. For the CDR3, the DNA is TGTGCCATCAGCGGGCAGGGTGATGGCTACACCTTC. Encoded protein: CAISGQGDGYTF.

This rearrangement joins TRBV5-4 to TRBJ1-2, with D maybe TRBD1 (6 bases). Germline loops: CDR1 SGHNT, CDR2 YYREEE (reference sequence). V lost 2 bases and J 4 bases, leaving 12 bases between the germline ends. The CDR3 covers 14 residues. This CDR3 reads CASSFTGGFYGYTF. Written as DNA, the CDR3 is TGTGCCAGCAGCTTCACGGGGGGCTTCTATGGCTACACCTTC.

The gene calls are TRBV19 and TRBJ1-1, with D possibly matching TRBD1 (6 bases). Trimming removed 6 bases at V and 4 bases at J, with 18 bases between. The CDR3 has 15 residues. Germline lookup yields CDR1 LNHDA and CDR2 SQIVND (reference sequence). Here the CDR3 reads CASRPGGPSGTEAFF. The CDR3 bases are TGTGCCAGTAGGCCGGGGGGCCCTAGTGGCACTGAAGCTTTCTTT. Complete variable domain (other parts from reference TRBV19 and TRBJ1-1): DGGITQSPKYLFRKEGQNVTLSCEQNLNHDAMYWYRQDPGQGLRLIYYSQIVNDFQKGDIAEGYSVSREKKESFPLTVTSAQKNPTAFYLCASRPGGPSGTEAFFGQGTRLTVV.

This chain uses TRBV19 with TRBJ2-7; TRBD1 matches at 10 bases. The CDR3 extends over 14 amino acids. Germline V gene lookup returns CDR1 LNHDA and CDR2 SQIVND (reference sequence). Trimming removed 5 bases from V and 3 bases from J; junction bases left unmatched: 4. In nucleotides, the CDR3 is TGTGCCAGTAGTTTTGGGACAGGGGTCTACGAGCAGTACTTC. Residues: CASSFGTGVYEQYF.

A single count supports this clone. The rearrangement uses TRBV5-6 and TRBJ2-3; TRBD2 aligns across 7 bases. Germline CDR1 and CDR2: SGHDT and YYEEEE. The CDR3 has 14 amino acids. Germline trimming cut 3 bases from V and 5 bases from J; bases unmatched to any gene: 6. CDR3 sequence (DNA): TGTGCCAGCAGCTCGGGGACTATAGGAGATACGCAGTATTTT. Translating it yields CASSSGTIGDTQYF.

J is TRBJ2-7 and V is TRBV28, with D perhaps matching TRBD1 (7 bases). The V end lost 1 base, the J end lost 6 bases, and 16 bases lay between the germline ends. The CDR3 is 15 residues long. In germline, CDR1 is MDHEN, CDR2 SYDVKM. In DNA form, the CDR3 reads TGTGCCAGCAGTTTATTTAGGCAGGGGGGAGGCGAGCAGTACTTC. Translated, it gives CASSLFRQGGGEQYF.

The rearrangement links TRBV9 to TRBJ1-1; the D gene is possibly TRBD1 (6 bases). This CDR3 region has 12 residues. Per the germline V gene, CDR1 is SGDLS and CDR2 is YYNGEE. Trimming pared 6 bases from V and 1 base from J, leaving 7 bases between. CDR3 in amino acids: CASNRENTEAFF. The CDR3, as DNA: TGTGCCAGCAACAGGGAGAACACTGAAGCTTTCTTT.

The chain recombines TRBV7-9 with TRBJ2-4, with 9 bases aligning to TRBD1. The trim removed 5 bases at V and 12 bases at J, leaving 2 bases unmatched. Germline-derived CDR1 and CDR2 are SEHNR and FQNEAQ (reference sequence). CDR3 length: 11 amino acids. CDR3 coding DNA: TGTGCCAGCAGCCGGGACAGGGCTCAGTACTTC. This sequence encodes CASSRDRAQYF.

The chain uses TRBV11-3 and TRBJ2-1; D is perhaps TRBD1 (6 bases). The V end lost 5 bases, the J end lost 5 bases, and 16 bases lay between the germline ends. This CDR3 has 15 residues. The germline CDR1 and CDR2 sequences are SGHNT and YENEEA. The CDR3: CASSRQAHSNNEQFF. In DNA form, the CDR3 reads TGTGCCAGCAGCCGACAGGCTCATTCGAACAATGAGCAGTTCTTC. The whole variable domain, remainder taken from reference TRBV11-3 and TRBJ2-1, is EAGVVQSPRYKIIEKKQPVAFWCNPISGHNTLYWYLQNLGQGPELLIRYENEEAVDDSQLPKDRFSAERLKGVDSTLKIQPAELGDSAVYLCASSRQAHSNNEQFFGPGTRLTVL.

This chain joins TRBV27 and TRBJ2-3; TRBD2 matches 11 bases. The CDR3 totals 16 residues. The germline V gene has CDR1 MNHEY and CDR2 SMNVEV (reference sequence). The J segment lost 3 bases and the V segment lost 6 bases, leaving 8 bases of the junction unmatched. CDR3 region: CASSQTGTSGTDTQYF. The CDR3 DNA is TGTGCCAGCAGCCAAACCGGGACTAGCGGTACAGATACGCAGTATTTT.

Only one count was recorded for this clone. The rearrangement links TRBV6-5 to TRBJ2-2, with D possibly being TRBD1 (6 bases). Germline assignment: CDR1 MNHEY and CDR2 SVGAGI. The CDR3 contains 14 residues. Trimming stripped 7 bases from V and 1 base from J, with 10 bases between. The CDR3 here is CASKVDRNTGELFF. CDR3 DNA: TGTGCCAGCAAAGTGGACAGGAACACCGGGGAGCTGTTTTTT.

The chain uses TRBV5-1 and TRBJ2-7; D gene unclear. Trimming took 4 bases from V and 9 from J, leaving 20 bases between them. CDR3 length: 14 amino acids. Germline-derived CDR1 and CDR2 are SGHRS and YFSETQ. The CDR3 DNA sequence: TGCGCCAGCAGCCCACGTTTAACCGGTGAAGCGCAGTACTTC. It encodes CASSPRLTGEAQYF.

The chain uses TRBV29-1 and TRBJ2-6; 10 bases fit TRBD1. V dropped 4 bases and J dropped 0; count of bases not matched to a gene: 6. Germline V gene data show CDR1 as SQVTM and CDR2 as ANQGSEA. The CDR3 sequence is 17 residues long. CDR3 nucleotides: TGCAGCGTTGGGACAGGGGGTCTCCTCTCTGGGGCCAACGTCCTGACTTTC. It specifies CSVGTGGLLSGANVLTF.

The chain recombines TRBV6-1 with TRBJ2-1; TRBD2 aligns across 7 bases. Germline V gene sequence: CDR1 MNHNS, CDR2 SASEGT. The CDR3 loop spans 17 amino acids. The trim removed 0 bases at V and 5 bases at J, leaving 10 bases unmatched. CDR3 nucleotides: TGTGCCAGCAGTGAAGCGCTATGGCTAGCGGATCACAATGAGCAGTTCTTC. Encoded protein: CASSEALWLADHNEQFF.

The chain couples TRBV19 to TRBJ1-4; D is possibly TRBD1 (5 bases). V shed 6 bases and J shed 0 bases, with 23 bases lying between them. Germline V gene data show CDR1 as LNHDA and CDR2 as SQIVND (reference sequence). CDR3 length: 19 amino acids. The CDR3 is CASSPSGWGPYATNEKLFF. CDR3 sequence (DNA): TGTGCCAGTAGCCCCTCAGGGTGGGGCCCATATGCAACTAATGAAAAACTGTTTTTT.

The chain recombines TRBV10-3 with TRBJ2-7, with 9 bases fitting TRBD1. Trimming removed 3 bases from V and 3 bases from J; junction bases left unmatched: 3. The germline V gene encodes CDR1 ENHRY and CDR2 SYGVKD. The CDR3 is made up of 14 amino acids. The CDR3 sequence: CAISEPGQGYEQYF. In DNA, the CDR3 is TGTGCCATCAGTGAACCGGGACAGGGCTACGAGCAGTACTTC.

The CDR3 spells CASSVVASGYSYNEQFF. The CDR3, as DNA: TGTGCCAGCAGCGTAGTCGCTAGCGGTTACTCCTACAATGAGCAGTTCTTC. The V gene is TRBV9, the J gene TRBJ2-1; 7 bases match TRBD2. Germline V gene sequence: CDR1 SGDLS, CDR2 YYNGEE. The CDR3 runs 17 residues. The V and J ends lost 0 bases and 0 bases, in that order; junction bases with no gene match: 6. Full variable domain (rest looked up from reference TRBV9 and TRBJ2-1): DSGVTQTPKHLITATGQRVTLRCSPRSGDLSVYWYQQSLDQGLQFLIQYYNGEERAKGNILERFSAQQFPDLHSELNLSSLELGDSALYFCASSVVASGYSYNEQFFGPGTRLTVL.

The chain joins TRBV19 to TRBJ2-7; no definite D call. The CDR3 runs 14 residues. The V gene lost 4 bases and the J gene lost 0 bases, with 10 bases spanning the gap. Germline assignment: CDR1 LNHDA and CDR2 SQIVND (reference sequence). CDR3 protein: CASSSSLNSYEQYF. The CDR3 DNA sequence: TGTGCCAGTAGTAGCTCACTCAACTCCTACGAGCAGTACTTC. Full variable domain (outside the CDR3, taken from reference TRBV19 and TRBJ2-7): DGGITQSPKYLFRKEGQNVTLSCEQNLNHDAMYWYRQDPGQGLRLIYYSQIVNDFQKGDIAEGYSVSREKKESFPLTVTSAQKNPTAFYLCASSSSLNSYEQYFGPGTRLTVT.

The chain employs TRBV12-2 and TRBJ2-7; TRBD2, the table's D call, was not compared with the DNA. TRBV12-2 is a listed pseudogene. This CDR3 contains 15 residues. The DNA for the CDR3 is TGTGCAAGTCGACTACAAGCATGCGTCCCCTACGAGCAGTACTTC. Translated: CASRLQACVPYEQYF.

The V and J genes are TRBV6-6 and TRBJ2-7; 8 bases are shared with TRBD1. Germline V gene lookup returns CDR1 MNHNY and CDR2 SVGAGI (reference sequence). V was clipped by 2 bases and J by 1 base; unmatched bases: 4. The CDR3 length is 15 residues. The CDR3, as DNA: TGTGCCAGCAGTTACCCAGACAGGGGTTCCTACGAGCAGTACTTC. It encodes CASSYPDRGSYEQYF.

V gene TRBV4-1 combines with J gene TRBJ1-1, with 7 bases fitting TRBD1. The CDR3 length is 13 residues. J gave up 7 bases and V 1 base, and 3 bases lay outside the gene matches. The V gene's germline CDR1 is MGHRA and CDR2 YSYEKL. The CDR3 nucleotides are TGCGCCAGCAGCCAAGTGGGACAGTTTGAAGCTTTCTTT. It codes for CASSQVGQFEAFF.

The V call is TRBV5-1, the J call TRBJ2-1; 9 nucleotides match TRBD2. J was trimmed by 6 bases and V by 2 bases; bases with no gene match: 6. This CDR3 spans 15 amino acids. Germline-derived CDR1 and CDR2 are SGHRS and YFSETQ. The CDR3 DNA reads TGCGCCAGCAGCTTCGTAGCGGGAGCAGGCAATGAGCAGTTCTTC. This gives the protein CASSFVAGAGNEQFF.

The chain combines TRBV4-2 with TRBJ2-7; 10 positions agree with TRBD2. With V trimmed by 2 bases and J by 2 bases, 18 bases remained unmatched. Looked up from germline, CDR1 is LGHNA and CDR2 is YNFKEQ. The CDR3 length is 20 residues. The CDR3 DNA sequence: TGTGCCAGCAGCCAACTCCAAAAGGGGGCGCTAACTAGCGGGGCCTACGAGCAGTACTTC. It codes for CASSQLQKGALTSGAYEQYF.

The rearrangement links TRBV28 to TRBJ2-7; 7 bases match TRBD1. J lost 2 bases, V lost 5 bases, and 15 bases had no gene match. Germline lookup yields CDR1 MDHEN and CDR2 SYDVKM. This CDR3 region has 17 residues. The CDR3 loop is CASSPTKTGIITYEQYF. Written as DNA, the CDR3 is TGTGCCAGCAGTCCCACCAAGACAGGGATTATCACCTACGAGCAGTACTTC.